These T cell receptor beta chains were read from a single sample in a study of blood T cell repertoires in COVID-19. Some clones are missing from TCRdb's copy, which holds only in-frame ones; the method was immunoSEQ multiplex PCR. This sample yields around 40,000 clones, of which about 89% are seen a single time; approximately 21% belongs to the top ten. Sequenced input: peripheral blood. The receptor source for this set is a man aged 50 to 59 with active COVID-19. Both conserved end residues are part of each CDR3. A D gene is named only where the DNA matches it firmly. The listing skips clone size in some rows; elsewhere it reads once, few, many or a size class.

cdr3_aa: CASSQEGSGHGELFF; cdr3_nt: TGTGCCAGCAGCCAAGAAGGCAGCGGGCATGGGGAGCTGTTTTTT; clone_size: .; d_call: .; j_call: TRBJ2-2; cdr3_length: 15; v_call: TRBV11-2
cdr3_aa: CASSTLAGVSVEQFF; cdr3_nt: TGTGCCAGTAGTACACTAGCGGGAGTGTCAGTTGAGCAGTTCTTC; clone_size: .; d_call: TRBD2; j_call: TRBJ2-1; cdr3_length: 15; v_call: TRBV19
cdr3_aa: CASSDRGTEAFF; cdr3_nt: TGTGCCAGCAGCGACAGGGGTACTGAAGCTTTCTTT; clone_size: .; d_call: TRBD1; j_call: TRBJ1-1; cdr3_length: 12; v_call: TRBV28
cdr3_aa: CASSIWTGMSYEQYF; cdr3_nt: TGTGCCAGTAGTATCTGGACAGGGATGTCCTACGAGCAGTACTTC; clone_size: .; d_call: TRBD1; j_call: TRBJ2-7; cdr3_length: 15; v_call: TRBV19
cdr3_aa: CASSLAVGQGGTYEQYF; cdr3_nt: TGTGCCAGCAGCTTAGCTGTTGGACAGGGCGGCACCTACGAGCAGTACTTC; clone_size: .; d_call: TRBD1; j_call: TRBJ2-7; cdr3_length: 17; v_call: TRBV11-2
cdr3_aa: CASSADSNYGYTF; cdr3_nt: TGTGCCAGCAGCGCGGATTCAAACTATGGCTACACCTTC; clone_size: .; d_call: .; j_call: TRBJ1-2; cdr3_length: 13; v_call: TRBV5-4
cdr3_aa: CASSLDDVRGYEQYF; cdr3_nt: TGTGCCAGCAGCTTAGATGATGTTAGAGGTTACGAGCAGTACTTC; clone_size: .; d_call: .; j_call: TRBJ2-7; cdr3_length: 15; v_call: TRBV11-2
cdr3_aa: CASSLGVAGGSETQYF; cdr3_nt: TGCGCCAGCAGCTTGGGGGTAGCGGGAGGATCAGAGACCCAGTACTTC; clone_size: .; d_call: TRBD2; j_call: TRBJ2-5; cdr3_length: 16; v_call: TRBV5-1
cdr3_aa: CASRRQGETEAFF; cdr3_nt: TGTGCCAGCAGACGACAGGGAGAGACTGAAGCTTTCTTT; clone_size: .; d_call: TRBD1; j_call: TRBJ1-1; cdr3_length: 13; v_call: TRBV6-5
cdr3_aa: CASSATPGNSPLHF; cdr3_nt: TGTGCCAGCAGCGCCACCCCAGGGAATTCACCCCTCCACTTT; clone_size: few; d_call: .; j_call: TRBJ1-6; cdr3_length: 14; v_call: TRBV7-2
cdr3_aa: CATQRHKQETQYF; cdr3_nt: TGTGCCACACAGCGGCACAAGCAAGAGACCCAGTACTTC; clone_size: .; d_call: .; j_call: TRBJ2-5; cdr3_length: 13; v_call: TRBV27
cdr3_aa: CASSPGPGDYEQYF; cdr3_nt: TGTGCCAGCAGCCCGGGACCAGGGGACTACGAGCAGTACTTC; clone_size: .; d_call: .; j_call: TRBJ2-7; cdr3_length: 14; v_call: TRBV5-4
cdr3_aa: CATSDFGGMYEQFF; cdr3_nt: TGTGCCACCAGTGATTTCGGGGGAATGTATGAGCAGTTCTTC; clone_size: .; d_call: .; j_call: TRBJ2-1; cdr3_length: 14; v_call: TRBV24-1
cdr3_aa: CATRGEGTEAFF; cdr3_nt: TGTGCCACCCGGGGGGAGGGAACTGAAGCTTTCTTT; clone_size: .; d_call: .; j_call: TRBJ1-1; cdr3_length: 12; v_call: TRBV5-7
cdr3_aa: CASKFPGEGTEAFF; cdr3_nt: TGTGCCAGCAAATTTCCAGGGGAGGGCACTGAAGCTTTCTTT; clone_size: .; d_call: .; j_call: TRBJ1-1; cdr3_length: 14; v_call: TRBV6-5
cdr3_aa: CASSMRVTDTQYF; cdr3_nt: TGTGCCAGTAGTATGCGGGTCACAGATACGCAGTATTTT; clone_size: once; d_call: .; j_call: TRBJ2-3; cdr3_length: 13; v_call: TRBV19
cdr3_aa: CASSFRQAYYNEQFF; cdr3_nt: TGTGCCAGCAGCTTCCGACAGGCCTATTACAATGAGCAGTTCTTC; clone_size: .; d_call: .; j_call: TRBJ2-1; cdr3_length: 15; v_call: TRBV7-9
cdr3_aa: CASSSGTGGRELFF; cdr3_nt: TGTGCCAGCAGCTCGGGGACAGGGGGCCGGGAGCTGTTTTTT; clone_size: .; d_call: TRBD1; j_call: TRBJ2-2; cdr3_length: 14; v_call: TRBV5-6
cdr3_aa: CSVVGGQYYGYTF; cdr3_nt: TGCAGCGTTGTGGGGGGACAGTACTATGGCTACACCTTC; clone_size: .; d_call: TRBD1; j_call: TRBJ1-2; cdr3_length: 13; v_call: TRBV29-1
cdr3_aa: CATSDYSGWNEQFF; cdr3_nt: TGTGCCACCAGTGATTATAGCGGCTGGAATGAGCAGTTCTTC; clone_size: .; d_call: .; j_call: TRBJ2-1; cdr3_length: 14; v_call: TRBV24-1
cdr3_aa: CASSLGSSGGNTEAFF; cdr3_nt: TGCGCCAGCAGCTTGGGGTCTTCAGGGGGGAACACTGAAGCTTTCTTT; clone_size: .; d_call: TRBD1; j_call: TRBJ1-1; cdr3_length: 16; v_call: TRBV5-1
cdr3_aa: CASSPTSLDREQYF; cdr3_nt: TGTGCCAGCAGCCCAACTAGCCTGGATCGCGAGCAGTACTTC; clone_size: .; d_call: .; j_call: TRBJ2-7; cdr3_length: 14; v_call: TRBV3-1/TRBV3-2
cdr3_aa: CASSQDAGATDTQYF; cdr3_nt: TGCGCCAGCAGCCAAGATGCAGGGGCGACAGATACGCAGTATTTT; clone_size: .; d_call: .; j_call: TRBJ2-3; cdr3_length: 15; v_call: TRBV4-3
cdr3_aa: CASGPPRENTEAFF; cdr3_nt: TGTGCTAGCGGCCCCCCACGGGAGAACACTGAAGCTTTCTTT; clone_size: .; d_call: .; j_call: TRBJ1-1; cdr3_length: 14; v_call: TRBV12-5
cdr3_aa: CASSQEEGLKKLFF; cdr3_nt: TGCGCCAGCAGCCAAGAGGAGGGGTTAAAAAAACTGTTTTTT; clone_size: .; d_call: .; j_call: TRBJ1-4; cdr3_length: 14; v_call: TRBV4-1
cdr3_aa: CASSLGRNTEAFF; cdr3_nt: TGTGCCAGCAGTCTGGGGAGGAACACTGAAGCTTTCTTT; clone_size: .; d_call: .; j_call: TRBJ1-1; cdr3_length: 13; v_call: TRBV7-2
cdr3_aa: CASSKGPGTSGNEQFF; cdr3_nt: TGTGCCAGCAGCAAAGGGCCCGGGACTAGCGGGAATGAGCAGTTCTTC; clone_size: .; d_call: TRBD2; j_call: TRBJ2-1; cdr3_length: 16; v_call: TRBV4-2
cdr3_aa: CAWNQANYGYTF; cdr3_nt: TGTGCCTGGAATCAGGCAAACTATGGCTACACCTTC; clone_size: .; d_call: .; j_call: TRBJ1-2; cdr3_length: 12; v_call: TRBV30
cdr3_aa: CASRDSYEQYF; cdr3_nt: TGTGCCAGCAGAGACAGCTACGAGCAGTACTTC; clone_size: .; d_call: .; j_call: TRBJ2-7; cdr3_length: 11; v_call: TRBV6-6
cdr3_aa: CASSPPGLFGTEAFF; cdr3_nt: TGTGCCAGCAGCCCTCCGGGACTTTTTGGGACTGAAGCTTTCTTT; clone_size: .; d_call: .; j_call: TRBJ1-1; cdr3_length: 15; v_call: TRBV6-2/TRBV6-3
cdr3_aa: CASSLGYRGIGNYGYTF; cdr3_nt: TGTGCCAGCAGTTTAGGGTACAGGGGAATTGGTAACTATGGCTACACCTTC; clone_size: .; d_call: TRBD1; j_call: TRBJ1-2; cdr3_length: 17; v_call: TRBV27
cdr3_aa: CAWSSGQYYGYTF; cdr3_nt: TGTGCCTGGAGTTCGGGACAGTACTATGGCTACACCTTC; clone_size: few; d_call: TRBD1; j_call: TRBJ1-2; cdr3_length: 13; v_call: TRBV30
cdr3_aa: CASSGGLAGGGETQYF; cdr3_nt: TGTGCCAGCAGTGGAGGACTAGCGGGAGGGGGAGAGACCCAGTACTTC; clone_size: .; d_call: TRBD2; j_call: TRBJ2-5; cdr3_length: 16; v_call: TRBV6-1
cdr3_aa: CASSYSWTGNTEAFF; cdr3_nt: TGTGCCAGCAGTTACTCATGGACAGGTAACACTGAAGCTTTCTTT; clone_size: .; d_call: TRBD1; j_call: TRBJ1-1; cdr3_length: 15; v_call: TRBV6-5
cdr3_aa: CASSEAGYNEQFF; cdr3_nt: TGTGCCAGCAGCGAGGCAGGGTACAATGAGCAGTTCTTC; clone_size: .; d_call: .; j_call: TRBJ2-1; cdr3_length: 13; v_call: TRBV12-3/TRBV12-4
cdr3_aa: CASSVGTGGGYTF; cdr3_nt: TGTGCCAGCAGCGTAGGCACAGGGGGTGGCTACACCTTC; clone_size: .; d_call: TRBD1; j_call: TRBJ1-2; cdr3_length: 13; v_call: TRBV9
cdr3_aa: CAWTVNQGANEKLFF; cdr3_nt: TGTGCCTGGACTGTAAACCAGGGGGCTAATGAAAAACTGTTTTTT; clone_size: .; d_call: TRBD1; j_call: TRBJ1-4; cdr3_length: 15; v_call: TRBV30
cdr3_aa: CASSAPGLAGLGEQFF; cdr3_nt: TGTGCCAGCAGCGCACCGGGACTAGCGGGATTGGGTGAGCAGTTCTTC; clone_size: .; d_call: TRBD2; j_call: TRBJ2-1; cdr3_length: 16; v_call: TRBV9
cdr3_aa: CASTLDSGYNEQFF; cdr3_nt: TGTGCCAGTACTTTGGATAGCGGTTACAATGAGCAGTTCTTC; clone_size: .; d_call: .; j_call: TRBJ2-1; cdr3_length: 14; v_call: TRBV19
cdr3_aa: CASSQEGRERYGYTF; cdr3_nt: TGTGCCAGCAGCCAAGAGGGGAGGGAACGGTATGGCTACACCTTC; clone_size: .; d_call: .; j_call: TRBJ1-2; cdr3_length: 15; v_call: TRBV4-2
cdr3_aa: CASAHGSSYEQYF; cdr3_nt: TGTGCCAGCGCCCACGGGAGCTCCTACGAGCAGTACTTC; clone_size: .; d_call: .; j_call: TRBJ2-7; cdr3_length: 13; v_call: TRBV27
cdr3_aa: CASSLLAGGLEQFF; cdr3_nt: TGTGCCAGCAGTTTATTGGCGGGAGGGCTTGAGCAGTTCTTC; clone_size: .; d_call: TRBD2; j_call: TRBJ2-1; cdr3_length: 14; v_call: TRBV28